This T cell receptor (beta chain) was captured in a study of blood T cell repertoires in COVID-19. Study at large: Samples of COVID-19 (acute and convalescent) were obtained from the United States, Italy and Spain. PBMCs, B-cell-depleted T cells, or T cells provided the cDNA or gDNA that made up the material.

This clone has a handful of counts. Original data processing: From reference gene primer amplification, estimates of nucleated cell counts were derived. Sequencing used immunoSEQ multiplex PCR; TCRdb keeps in-frame clones, though not all of them. V, J and clone size reflect that table, while D and trimming were determined from the DNA. The data contain 250,000 to 350,000 clones, around nine tenths of them singletons. V lost 3 bases and J 3 bases, leaving 9 bases between the germline ends. Germline V gives CDR1 LNHNV, CDR2 YYDKDF (reference sequence). This CDR3 spans 13 amino acids. Sequencing used peripheral blood. The sequence derives from a woman between 45 and 65 years old with active or convalescent COVID-19. The rearrangement uses TRBV15 and TRBJ2-7; possibly TRBD1 for D (6 bases). CDR3 in amino acids: CATSRDSFYEQYF. The DNA for the CDR3 is TGTGCCACCAGCAGGGACAGTTTCTACGAGCAGTACTTC.